The clone carrying this T cell receptor beta chain was counted a few times. This entry is derived from a study of blood T cells in healthy people across ages. Next came a second PCR, run for about 7 to 12 cycles, which used a sample-barcoded 5' primer along with a J-beta primer mix. TCRdb redid the calling of the 5' RACE reads with MiXCR, one entry per CDR3 protein. The sample has 1.5 million or so distinct CDR3 sequences, 35% to 45% seen once. The germline gives CDR1 MGHDK, CDR2 SYGVNS. The CDR3 is made up of 15 amino acids. V was pared by 1 base and J by 7 bases, with 13 bases between. The source is a woman younger than 35 in good health. The rearrangement links TRBV25-1 to TRBJ1-4, with D possibly matching TRBD1 (5 bases). The specimen was blood. CDR3 loop: CASSEFRGVGEKLFF. CDR3 DNA sequence: TGTGCCAGCAGTGAATTTCGGGGGGTCGGTGAAAAACTGTTTTTT.